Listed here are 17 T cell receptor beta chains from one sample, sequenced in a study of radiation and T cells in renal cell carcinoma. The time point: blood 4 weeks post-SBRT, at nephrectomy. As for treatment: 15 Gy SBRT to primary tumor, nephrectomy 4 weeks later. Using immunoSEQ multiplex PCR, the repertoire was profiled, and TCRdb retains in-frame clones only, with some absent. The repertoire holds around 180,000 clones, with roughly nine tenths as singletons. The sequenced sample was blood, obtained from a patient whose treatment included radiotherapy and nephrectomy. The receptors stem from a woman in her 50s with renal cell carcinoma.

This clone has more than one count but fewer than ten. The CDR3 reads CASSPSLSNEQYF. The CDR3, as DNA: TGTGCCAGCTCACCGAGCCTGAGCAACGAGCAGTACTTC. The chain joins TRBV18 to TRBJ2-7; D gene ambiguous. V was trimmed by 3 bases and J by 5 bases, leaving 11 bases between them. This CDR3 spans 13 amino acids. Germline CDR1 and CDR2: KGHSH and LQKENI.

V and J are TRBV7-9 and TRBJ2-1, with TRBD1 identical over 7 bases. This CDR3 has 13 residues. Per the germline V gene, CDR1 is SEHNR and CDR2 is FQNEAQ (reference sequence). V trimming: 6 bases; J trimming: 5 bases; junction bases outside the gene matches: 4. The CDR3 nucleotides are TGTGCCAGCAGACGGGGACAGAACAATGAGCAGTTCTTC. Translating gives CASRRGQNNEQFF.

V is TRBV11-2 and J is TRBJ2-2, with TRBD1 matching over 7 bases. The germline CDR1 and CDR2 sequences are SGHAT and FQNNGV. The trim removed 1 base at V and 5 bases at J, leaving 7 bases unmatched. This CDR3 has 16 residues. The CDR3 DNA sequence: TGTGCCAGCAGCTTAGGAGGGGGCCTGCGAACCGGGGAGCTGTTTTTT. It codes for CASSLGGGLRTGELFF.

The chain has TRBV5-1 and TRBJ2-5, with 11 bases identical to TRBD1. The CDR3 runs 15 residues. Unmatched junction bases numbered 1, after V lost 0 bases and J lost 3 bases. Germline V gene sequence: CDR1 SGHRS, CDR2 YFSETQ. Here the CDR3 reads CASSLEGQGEETQYF. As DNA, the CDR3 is TGCGCCAGCAGCTTGGAGGGACAGGGGGAAGAGACCCAGTACTTC.

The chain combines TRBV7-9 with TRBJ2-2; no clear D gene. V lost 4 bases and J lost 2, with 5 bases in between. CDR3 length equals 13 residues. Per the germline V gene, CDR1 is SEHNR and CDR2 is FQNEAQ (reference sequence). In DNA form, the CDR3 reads TGTGCCAGCAGCTCCGTTAACACCGGGGAGCTGTTTTTT. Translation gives CASSSVNTGELFF.

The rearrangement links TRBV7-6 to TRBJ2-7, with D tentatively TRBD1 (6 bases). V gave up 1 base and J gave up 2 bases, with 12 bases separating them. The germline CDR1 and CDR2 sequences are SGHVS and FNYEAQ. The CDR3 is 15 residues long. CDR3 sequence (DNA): TGTGCCAGCAGCTTAGGGACGGGACATCCCTACGAGCAGTACTTC. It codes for CASSLGTGHPYEQYF.

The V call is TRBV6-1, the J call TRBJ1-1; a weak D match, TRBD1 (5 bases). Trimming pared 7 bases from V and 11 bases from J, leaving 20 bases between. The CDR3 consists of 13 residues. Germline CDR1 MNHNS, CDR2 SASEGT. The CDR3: CASNPSGTFDAFF. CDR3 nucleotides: TGTGCCAGCAATCCATCAGGGACGTTTGATGCTTTCTTT.

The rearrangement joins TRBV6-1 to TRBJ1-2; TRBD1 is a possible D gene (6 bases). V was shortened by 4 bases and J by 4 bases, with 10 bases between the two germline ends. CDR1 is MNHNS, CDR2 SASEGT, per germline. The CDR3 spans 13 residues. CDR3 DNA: TGTGCCAGCAGTGCCACAGGGCTCTATGGCTACACCTTC. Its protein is CASSATGLYGYTF.

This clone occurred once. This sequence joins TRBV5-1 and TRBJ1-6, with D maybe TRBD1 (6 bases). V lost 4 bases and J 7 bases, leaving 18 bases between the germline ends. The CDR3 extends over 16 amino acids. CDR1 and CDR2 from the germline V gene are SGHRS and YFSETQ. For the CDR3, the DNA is TGCGCCAGCAGCCCGGGCCCCCAGGGGCCAAATTCACCCCTCCACTTT. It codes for CASSPGPQGPNSPLHF.

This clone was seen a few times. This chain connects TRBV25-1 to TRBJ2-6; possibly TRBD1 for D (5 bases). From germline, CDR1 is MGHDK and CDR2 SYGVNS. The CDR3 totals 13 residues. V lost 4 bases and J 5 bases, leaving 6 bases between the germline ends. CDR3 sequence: CASSAGWANVLTF. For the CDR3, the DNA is TGTGCCAGCAGTGCAGGGTGGGCCAACGTCCTGACTTTC.

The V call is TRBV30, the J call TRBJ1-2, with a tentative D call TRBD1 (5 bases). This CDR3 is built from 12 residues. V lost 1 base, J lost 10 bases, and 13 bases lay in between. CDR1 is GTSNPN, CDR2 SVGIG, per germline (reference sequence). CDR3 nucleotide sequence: TGTGCCTGGAGTGCTTTGGGGACGTACTACACCTTC. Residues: CAWSALGTYYTF.

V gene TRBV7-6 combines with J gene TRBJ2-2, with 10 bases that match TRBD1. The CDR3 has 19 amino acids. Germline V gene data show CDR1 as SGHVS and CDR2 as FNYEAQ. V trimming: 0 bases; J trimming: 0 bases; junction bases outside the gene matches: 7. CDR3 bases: TGTGCCAGCAGCTTAGCGAGCGGGACAGGGGCCTCGAACACCGGGGAGCTGTTTTTT. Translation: CASSLASGTGASNTGELFF.

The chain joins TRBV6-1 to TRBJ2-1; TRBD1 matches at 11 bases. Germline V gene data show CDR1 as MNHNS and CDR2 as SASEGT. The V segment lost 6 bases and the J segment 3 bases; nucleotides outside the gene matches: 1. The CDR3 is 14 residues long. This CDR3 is CASRGTGGYNEQFF. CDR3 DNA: TGTGCCAGCAGGGGGACAGGGGGCTACAATGAGCAGTTCTTC.

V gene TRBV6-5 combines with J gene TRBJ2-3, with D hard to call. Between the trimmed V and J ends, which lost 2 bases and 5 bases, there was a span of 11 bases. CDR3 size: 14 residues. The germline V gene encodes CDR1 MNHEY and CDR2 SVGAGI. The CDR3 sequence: CASSYAQVGDTQYF. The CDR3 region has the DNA TGTGCCAGCAGTTACGCCCAAGTGGGAGATACGCAGTATTTT.

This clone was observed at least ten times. CDR3 sequence: CATQRGGSYEQYF. In DNA, the CDR3 is TGTGCCACTCAGCGGGGGGGATCCTACGAGCAGTACTTC. The V call is TRBV15, the J call TRBJ2-7, with 10 bases aligning to TRBD2. Per germline, CDR1 LNHNV and CDR2 YYDKDF (reference sequence). The CDR3 extends over 13 amino acids. V gave up 9 bases and J gave up 1 base; unmatched junction bases: 3.

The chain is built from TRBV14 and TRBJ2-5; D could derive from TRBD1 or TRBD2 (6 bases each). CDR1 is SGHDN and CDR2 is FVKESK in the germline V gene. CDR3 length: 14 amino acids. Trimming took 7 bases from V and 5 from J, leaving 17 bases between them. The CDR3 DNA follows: TGTGCCAGCACCCCCGGGGGCCTGTGGGAGACCCAGTACTTC. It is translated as CASTPGGLWETQYF.

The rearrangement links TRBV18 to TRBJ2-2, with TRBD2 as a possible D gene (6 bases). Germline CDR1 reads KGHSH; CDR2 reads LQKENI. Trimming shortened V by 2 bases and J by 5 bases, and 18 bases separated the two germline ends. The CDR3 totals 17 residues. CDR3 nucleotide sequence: TGTGCCAGCTCACCAAAGATTGTCGGGGGAGAGACCGGGGAGCTGTTTTTT. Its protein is CASSPKIVGGETGELFF. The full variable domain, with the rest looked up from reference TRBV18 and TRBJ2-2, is NAGVMQNPRHLVRRRGQEARLRCSPMKGHSHVYWYRQLPEEGLKFMVYLQKENIIDESGMPKERFSAEFPKEGPSILRIQQVVRGDSAAYFCASSPKIVGGETGELFFGEGSRLTVL.